This TCR beta chain was captured in a study of T cell clonality in common variable immunodeficiency. Points from the study as a whole: Fewer TCRbeta clones were shared among CVID subjects than controls.

Assay used: immunoSEQ multiplex PCR; TCRdb lists only in-frame clones, some missing. The sample yields tens of thousands of clones, without any singletons. This clone was picked up a small number of times. Its antigen is currently unknown. The sequence runs out 3 residues before the end of the CDR3; the remainder is reconstructed from the germline J gene. Trimming removed 0 bases at V and 8 bases at J, with 10 bases between. Germline V gene sequence: CDR1 DFQATT, CDR2 SNEGSKA (reference sequence). The CDR3 is made up of 13 amino acids. This clonotype was obtained from a person aged 18 to 70 in good health. This rearrangement joins TRBV20-1 to TRBJ1-4; D is possibly TRBD1 (5 bases). What was sequenced was peripheral blood mononuclear cells. The CDR3 loop reads CSARDRGEEKLFF. The part of the CDR3 DNA that was read is TGCAGTGCTAGAGATCGAGGGGAAGAAAAA.